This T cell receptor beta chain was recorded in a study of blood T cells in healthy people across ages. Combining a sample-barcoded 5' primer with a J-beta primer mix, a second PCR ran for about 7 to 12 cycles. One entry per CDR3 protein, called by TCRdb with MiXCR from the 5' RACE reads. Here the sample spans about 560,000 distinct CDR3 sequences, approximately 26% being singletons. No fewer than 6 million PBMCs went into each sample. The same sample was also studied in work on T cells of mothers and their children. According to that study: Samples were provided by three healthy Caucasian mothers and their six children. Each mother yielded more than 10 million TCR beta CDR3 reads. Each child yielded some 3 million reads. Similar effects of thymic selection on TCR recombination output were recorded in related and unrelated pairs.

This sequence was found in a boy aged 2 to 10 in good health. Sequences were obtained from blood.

This CDR3 reads CSAKAAGAINYGYTF. As DNA, the CDR3 is TGCAGTGCTAAGGCGGCCGGGGCGATTAACTATGGCTACACCTTC. The chain couples TRBV20-1 to TRBJ1-2; TRBD1 is a possible D gene (5 bases). Germline lookup yields CDR1 DFQATT and CDR2 SNEGSKA (reference sequence). This CDR3 spans 15 amino acids. V was clipped by 4 bases and J by 1 base, with 16 bases between them.